This entry features one T cell receptor beta chain sequence. Its antigen is currently not known. Per-base quality was not reported, and no clone a single base away is much larger than it. Taken from cysteine to phenylalanine, the CDR3 has 15 residues. Just CDR3 DNA is preserved here, 45 bases in frame from base 1. CDR1 SGHTS and CDR2 YDEGEE are derived from the germline V gene. Deletion took 6 bases off V and 0 bases off J, with a span of 13 bases between the germline ends. Using the deep immunoSEQ assay, TCR CDR3 regions were amplified from genomic DNA by multiplex PCR. Extracted genomic DNA from each cell subset was spread evenly across all wells of several immunoSEQ 96-well plates, with each plate serving as a replicate. For sorted subsets, about 210 ng of genomic DNA, equivalent to 25,000 to 35,000 T cell genomes, went into each replicate PCR. Purified libraries were measured with a Qubit 3.0 fluorometer, size-checked on a Bioanalyzer 2100, and measured again with the KAPA Library Quantification kit. A separate single-read 150-cycle Illumina NextSeq 550 flow cell was used to sequence each immunoSEQ 96-well plate. The authors processed their data as follows. The immunoSEQ output contained only junctional sequences without quality scores, so filtering could not match that applied to full-length reads. To assign V/J genes and CDR3, sequences were annotated using PyIR, a Python wrapper for IgBLAST v1.9, with IMGT germline references. Reads were removed for weak V/J assignments (E-value above 1e-6), missing CDR3, stop codons, out-of-frame junctions, or ambiguous translated residues. V3J clonotypes were defined as sequences sharing an identical inferred V gene, J gene, and CDR3 amino acid sequence. The percentage overlap between two repertoires was calculated by dividing the number of shared unique clonotypes by the size of the smaller repertoire. Richness of each repertoire was evaluated using RTK rarefaction, the Chao1 estimator, and Recon v2.1 estimates of unobserved clonotypes. Generation probabilities for all TCRbeta clonotypes obtained by the gDNA method from a handful of donors were computed using OLGA. TCRdb provides this immuneACCESS table in a form limited to in-frame rearrangements. Some clones are lacking; in checked studies, under half of them reflect an unresolved V gene, and why the rest are absent is not known. That table supplies the V and J calls and clone size; D and trimming were determined from the DNA. The sample includes roughly 2.2 million clones, with about 92% observed a single time. The top ten hold 0.35% to 0.5% of the sample.

The data were obtained in a study of shared clonotypes between healthy human individuals (dated by TCRdb to 2020 to 2021). For the study in its entirety: The cohort comprised two women and a few men aged 18 to 49 years. For each donor, CD4 naive and CD4 memory were each given three plates, CD8 naive was given two plates, and CD8 memory was given one plate. To estimate repertoire size and how much clonotype sharing occurs between individuals, the study deeply sequenced the blood TCR repertoires of about 5 healthy adults. To increase sequencing depth and limit assay-specific biases, different laboratories used diverse techniques to prepare libraries and sequence TCR repertoires. Between about 0.8 and 9 billion PBMCs per donor were obtained by leukapheresis.

Study-level results and caveats: Because the study included a small number of donors, the genetic and exposure-history diversity represented was limited. Roughly 5.2% of naive CD4, 3.5% of naive CD8, roughly 2.5% of memory CD4, and less than 0.45% of memory CD8 clonotypes were shared across several donors. Incomplete sequencing was indicated by rarefaction of sorted-subset datasets, despite the large sequencing depth. Naive subsets generally had larger estimated clonotype richness than memory subsets did. Pairwise subsampling indicated that sequencing depth was expected to affect the degree of clonotype sharing among donors. Compared with non-shared clonotypes, the clonotypes found in all four sorted-subset donors had higher generation probabilities. Sampling was restricted to blood, and TCR repertoires in tissue are likely to differ from TCR repertoires in blood.

Healthy HIV-negative adults with no recently reported acute infections or vaccinations were included as donors. Every donor was a Caucasian adult living in Nashville, Tennessee, USA. Magnetic negative selection was used to enrich CD4+ T cells, after which naive cells were positively selected on CD45RA and the negative fraction became the memory subset. After blood collection by leukapheresis, PBMCs were isolated using Ficoll-Histopaque density gradient centrifugation and then cryopreserved in the vapor phase of liquid nitrogen. Purity and quantity of every magnetically sorted T cell population were checked by analytical flow cytometry. From each sorted fraction, genomic DNA was isolated and quantified by UV absorbance on a Nanodrop 2000c.

Recombination linked TRBV5-8 to TRBJ1-3, with the D gene not confidently named. The specimen was naive CD4+ T cells from PBMCs. The cell subset or site label here, explained by the study, means: CD45RA+ positively selected. The receptor comes from a man younger than 35 in good health. Some clones in this sample may be carry-over from other donors' samples. The nucleotides read TGTGCCAGCACTTGGGTTGGGGTCTCTGGAAACACCATATATTTT. It translates to CASTWVGVSGNTIYF.